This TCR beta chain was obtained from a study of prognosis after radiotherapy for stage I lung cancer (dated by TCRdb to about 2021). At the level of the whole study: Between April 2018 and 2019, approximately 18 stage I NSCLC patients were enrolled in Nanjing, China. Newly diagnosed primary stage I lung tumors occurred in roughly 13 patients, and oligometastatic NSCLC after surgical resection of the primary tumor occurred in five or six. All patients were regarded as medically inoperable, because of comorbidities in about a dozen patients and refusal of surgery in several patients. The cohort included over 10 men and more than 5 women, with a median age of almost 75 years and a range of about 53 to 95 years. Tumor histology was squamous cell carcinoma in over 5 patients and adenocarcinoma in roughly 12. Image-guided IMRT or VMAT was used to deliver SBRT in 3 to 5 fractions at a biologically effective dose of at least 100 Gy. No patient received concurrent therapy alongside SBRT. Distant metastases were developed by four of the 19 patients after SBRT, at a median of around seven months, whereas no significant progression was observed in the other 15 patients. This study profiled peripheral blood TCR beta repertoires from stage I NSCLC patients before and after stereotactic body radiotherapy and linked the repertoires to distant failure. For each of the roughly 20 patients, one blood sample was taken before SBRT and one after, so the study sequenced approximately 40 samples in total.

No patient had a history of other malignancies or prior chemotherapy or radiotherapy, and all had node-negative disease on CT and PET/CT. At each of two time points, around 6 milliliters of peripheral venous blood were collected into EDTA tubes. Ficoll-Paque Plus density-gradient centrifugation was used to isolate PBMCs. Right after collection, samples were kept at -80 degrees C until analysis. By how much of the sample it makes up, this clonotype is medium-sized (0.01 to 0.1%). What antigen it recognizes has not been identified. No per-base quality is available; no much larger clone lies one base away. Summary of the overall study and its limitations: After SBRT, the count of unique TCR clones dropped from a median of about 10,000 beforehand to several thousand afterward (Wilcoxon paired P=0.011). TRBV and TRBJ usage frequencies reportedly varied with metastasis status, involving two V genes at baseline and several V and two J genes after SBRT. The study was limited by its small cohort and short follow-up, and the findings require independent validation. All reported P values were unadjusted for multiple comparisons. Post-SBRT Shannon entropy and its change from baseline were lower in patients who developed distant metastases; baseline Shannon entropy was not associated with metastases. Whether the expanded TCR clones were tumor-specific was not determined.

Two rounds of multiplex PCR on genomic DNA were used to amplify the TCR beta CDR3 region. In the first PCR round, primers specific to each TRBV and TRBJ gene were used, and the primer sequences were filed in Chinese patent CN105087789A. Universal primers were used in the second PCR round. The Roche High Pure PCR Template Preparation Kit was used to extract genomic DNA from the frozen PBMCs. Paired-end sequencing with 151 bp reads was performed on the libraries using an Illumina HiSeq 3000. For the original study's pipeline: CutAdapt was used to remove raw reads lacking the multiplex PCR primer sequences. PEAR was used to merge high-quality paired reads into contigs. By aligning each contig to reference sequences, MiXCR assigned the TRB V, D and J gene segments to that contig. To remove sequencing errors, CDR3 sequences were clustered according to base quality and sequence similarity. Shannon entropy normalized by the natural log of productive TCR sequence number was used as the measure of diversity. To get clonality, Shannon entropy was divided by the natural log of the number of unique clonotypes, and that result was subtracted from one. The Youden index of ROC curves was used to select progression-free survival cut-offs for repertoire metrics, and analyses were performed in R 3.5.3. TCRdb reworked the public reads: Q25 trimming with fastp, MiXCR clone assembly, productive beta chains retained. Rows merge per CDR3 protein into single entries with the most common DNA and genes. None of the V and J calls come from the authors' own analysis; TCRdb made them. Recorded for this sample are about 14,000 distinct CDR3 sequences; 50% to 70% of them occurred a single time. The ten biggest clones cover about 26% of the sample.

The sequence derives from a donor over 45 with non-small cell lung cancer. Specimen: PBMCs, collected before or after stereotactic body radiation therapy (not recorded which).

The CDR3 in this case is CASSIILRGSSGNTIYF. The DNA is as follows: TGTGCCAGTAGTATAATTCTTCGGGGCAGCTCTGGAAACACCATATATTTT. This chain joins TRBV19 to TRBJ1-3; TRBD1 is perhaps the D gene, given 5 matching bases. For CDR1 and CDR2, the germline V gene (reference sequence) lists LNHDA and SQIVND. Trimming removed 2 bases from V and 0 bases from J, leaving 14 bases between the germline ends. The CDR3 holds 17 amino acids from the cysteine to the phenylalanine. Just CDR3 DNA is preserved here, 51 bases in frame from base 1.